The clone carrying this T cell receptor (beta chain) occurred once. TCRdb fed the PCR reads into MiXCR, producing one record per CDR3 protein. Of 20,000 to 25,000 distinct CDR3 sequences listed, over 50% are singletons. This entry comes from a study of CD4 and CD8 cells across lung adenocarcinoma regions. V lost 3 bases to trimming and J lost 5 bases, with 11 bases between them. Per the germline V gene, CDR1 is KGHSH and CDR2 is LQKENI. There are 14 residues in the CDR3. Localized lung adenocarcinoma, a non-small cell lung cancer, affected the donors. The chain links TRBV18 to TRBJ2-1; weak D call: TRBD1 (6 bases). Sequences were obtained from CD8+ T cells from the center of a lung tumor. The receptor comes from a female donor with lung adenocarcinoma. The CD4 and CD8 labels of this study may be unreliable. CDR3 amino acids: CASSPGQNNNEQFF. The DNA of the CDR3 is TGTGCCAGCTCACCTGGACAGAACAACAATGAGCAGTTCTTC.